Below are 15 T cell receptor beta chains sequenced from a single sample in a study of blood T cell repertoires in COVID-19. The table came from immunoSEQ multiplex PCR; TCRdb's copy has only in-frame clones and leaves some out. Of 200,000 to 300,000 clones detected, 70% to 90% appear once; the ten largest clones hold more than 2.5%. Sequenced: peripheral blood. These TCRs come from a woman in her 30s who had recovered from COVID-19.

V usage is TRBV7-9 and J usage is TRBJ2-7; tentatively, D is TRBD2 (6 bases). Germline V gene lookup returns CDR1 SEHNR and CDR2 FQNEAQ (reference sequence). The CDR3 has 13 residues. V lost 2 bases, J lost 2 bases, and 7 bases lay in between. This CDR3 reads CASSLTGAYEQYF. CDR3 nucleotide sequence: TGTGCCAGCAGCTTAACGGGAGCCTACGAGCAGTACTTC.

This clone has only one observation. The chain recombines TRBV4-2 with TRBJ1-4, with D tentatively TRBD1 (5 bases). The CDR3 loop spans 17 amino acids. In germline, CDR1 is LGHNA, CDR2 YNFKEQ. The V end was cut by 1 base, the J end by 5 bases, with 17 bases between. The CDR3 loop reads CASSQVGVGGMNEKLFF. CDR3 DNA: TGTGCCAGCAGCCAAGTAGGGGTCGGCGGAATGAATGAAAAACTGTTTTTT.

The chain joins TRBV18 to TRBJ1-2; 8 bases are a match to TRBD1. J was trimmed by 0 bases and V by 3 bases; bases with no gene match: 3. The germline V gene has CDR1 KGHSH and CDR2 LQKENI. This CDR3 contains 15 residues. This CDR3 is CASSPGQAANYGYTF. CDR3 bases: TGTGCCAGCTCACCGGGACAGGCAGCTAACTATGGCTACACCTTC.

This sequence joins TRBV7-2 and TRBJ1-3; 7 nucleotides align to TRBD1. Trimming cost V 5 bases and J 4 bases; bases outside gene matches: 5. CDR1 is SGHTA, CDR2 FQGNSA, per germline. This CDR3 comprises 14 residues. CDR3 in amino acids: CASSLGQAGNTIYF. The CDR3 coding sequence is TGTGCCAGCAGCCTCGGACAGGCGGGAAACACCATATATTTT.

V gene TRBV4-3 combines with J gene TRBJ2-5; 13 nucleotides line up with TRBD2. There are 16 residues in the CDR3. V shed 4 bases, J shed 7 bases, and the junction held 9 bases outside the gene matches. Germline CDR1 reads LGHNA; CDR2 reads YSLEER. The CDR3 DNA reads as TGCGCCAGCAGCCCGCAACTAGCGGGGGGGGTCGGGACCCAGTACTTC. Translating gives CASSPQLAGGVGTQYF.

This chain uses TRBV29-1 with TRBJ2-7, with D tentatively TRBD2 (7 bases). The V gene lost 2 bases and the J gene lost 4 bases, with 15 bases spanning the gap. CDR3 length: 14 residues. Per the germline V gene, CDR1 is SQVTM and CDR2 is ANQGSEA. The CDR3 coding sequence is TGCAGCGTTGAATTATCGGGGGGCCCATACGAGCAGTACTTC. Amino acids: CSVELSGGPYEQYF.

V usage is TRBV6-5 and J usage is TRBJ1-2; no firm D call. The CDR3 spans 15 residues. Germline assignment: CDR1 MNHEY and CDR2 SVGAGI. The V end was cut by 1 base, the J end by 6 bases, with 15 bases between. The CDR3 sequence is CASSYFSRGEDGYTF. As DNA, the CDR3 is TGTGCCAGCAGTTACTTCAGTCGGGGTGAGGATGGCTACACCTTC.

V usage is TRBV19 and J usage is TRBJ2-5; TRBD2 might be the D (5 bases). This CDR3 has 12 amino acids. CDR1 and CDR2 from the germline V gene are LNHDA and SQIVND (reference sequence). Trimming left V 6 bases short and J 5 bases short, with 10 bases between. This CDR3 is CASSEGVETQYF. The CDR3 DNA is TGTGCCAGTAGCGAGGGTGTGGAGACCCAGTACTTC.

The chain couples TRBV19 to TRBJ1-1; D is possibly TRBD1 (6 bases). CDR3 size: 14 residues. V dropped 5 bases and J dropped 4 bases, with 14 bases sitting between them. Germline V gene lookup returns CDR1 LNHDA and CDR2 SQIVND (reference sequence). CDR3 residues: CASSWGQGPTEAFF. The DNA of the CDR3 is TGTGCCAGTAGTTGGGGGCAGGGGCCCACTGAAGCTTTCTTT.

J is TRBJ1-1 and V is TRBV5-4; the D gene is possibly TRBD1 (5 bases). CDR3 length: 15 amino acids. Germline CDR1 and CDR2: SGHNT and YYREEE (reference sequence). The V end was cut by 0 bases, the J end by 4 bases, with 13 bases between. The CDR3 spells CASSLGVGPGTEAFF. The CDR3 DNA reads TGTGCCAGCAGCTTGGGAGTGGGGCCGGGCACTGAAGCTTTCTTT.

This chain joins TRBV6-2 or TRBV6-3 and TRBJ2-7; maybe TRBD2 (6 bases). The CDR3 sequence is 15 residues long. Germline-derived CDR1 and CDR2 are MNHEY and SVGEGT. Trimming removed 0 bases at V and 1 base at J, with 10 bases between. In DNA form, the CDR3 reads TGTGCCAGCAGTTACTCCGGGACTGCGTCCTACGAGCAGTACTTC. Its protein product is CASSYSGTASYEQYF.

The chain is built from TRBV4-1 and TRBJ2-7, with TRBD2 identical over 11 bases. Germline loops: CDR1 MGHRA, CDR2 YSYEKL. This CDR3 contains 17 residues. After removal of 0 bases from V and 7 bases from J, the junction contained 11 bases not matched to a gene. CDR3 DNA: TGCGCCAGCAGCCAAGAGTCATCTAGCGGGGGGACGAGGGAGCAGTACTTC. Protein sequence: CASSQESSSGGTREQYF.

The table lists this clone with a count of one. The CDR3 is CASSPDEGIGTGELFF. As DNA, the CDR3 is TGTGCCAGCAGTCCCGATGAGGGAATCGGCACCGGGGAGCTGTTTTTT. The V gene is TRBV27, the J gene TRBJ2-2, with D possibly matching TRBD2 (5 bases). CDR1 and CDR2 (germline): MNHEY, SMNVEV (reference sequence). V dropped 5 bases and J dropped 4 bases, with 17 bases sitting between them. The CDR3 sequence is 16 residues long.

The chain employs TRBV5-1 and TRBJ2-3, with TRBD2 matching over 11 bases. This CDR3 is 17 amino acids long. The V segment lost 0 bases and the J segment 3 bases; nucleotides outside the gene matches: 6. In germline, CDR1 is SGHRS, CDR2 YFSETQ. CDR3 sequence: CASSLVSGTSGTDTQYF. The CDR3 region has the DNA TGCGCCAGCAGCTTGGTTTCCGGGACTAGCGGAACAGATACGCAGTATTTT.

V gene TRBV2 combines with J gene TRBJ2-2; 8 bases are a match to TRBD2. The CDR3 is 17 residues long. Germline-derived CDR1 and CDR2 are SNHLY and FYNNEI. V lost 3 bases and J lost 6; bases outside the gene matches: 12. The CDR3 protein is CASSESPGLVGPGELFF. CDR3 coding DNA: TGTGCCAGCAGTGAGAGCCCGGGACTAGTGGGCCCCGGGGAGCTGTTTTTT.